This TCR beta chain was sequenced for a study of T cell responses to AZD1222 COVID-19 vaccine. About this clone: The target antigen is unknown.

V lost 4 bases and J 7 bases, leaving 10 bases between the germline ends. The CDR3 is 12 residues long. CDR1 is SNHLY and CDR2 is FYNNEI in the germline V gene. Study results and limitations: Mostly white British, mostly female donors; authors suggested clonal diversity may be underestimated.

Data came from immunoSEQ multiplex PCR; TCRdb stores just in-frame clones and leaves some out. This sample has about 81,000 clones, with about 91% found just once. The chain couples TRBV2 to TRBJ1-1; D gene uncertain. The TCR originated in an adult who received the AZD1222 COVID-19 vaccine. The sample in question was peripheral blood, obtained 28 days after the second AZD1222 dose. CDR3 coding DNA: TGTGCCAGCAGTGGTTTTGCAAATGAAGCTTTCTTT. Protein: CASSGFANEAFF.